This T cell receptor (beta chain) stems from a study of T-cell reconstitution after alpha-beta-depleted transplantation in children. This clonotype was picked up many times. For TCRbeta, the library was prepared with unique molecular identifiers. TCRdb redid the calling of the PCR reads with MiXCR, one entry per CDR3 protein. The data show more than 150,000 distinct CDR3 sequences, more than 12% seen once. The source material was PBMCs from the stem cell graft donor, sampled from the stem cell graft. The receptor was isolated from a human donor who donated a stem cell graft to a child with acute lymphoblastic leukemia.

DNA for the CDR3: TGCAGTGCTAGAGATCTCCTCCGGGGGGCCTACGAGCAGTACTTC. This sequence encodes CSARDLLRGAYEQYF. The chain recombines TRBV20-1 with TRBJ2-7; TRBD2 matches 7 bases. The CDR3 spans 15 residues. Germline CDR1 is DFQATT and CDR2 is SNEGSKA (reference sequence). V shed 0 bases, J shed 2 bases, and the junction held 7 bases outside the gene matches.